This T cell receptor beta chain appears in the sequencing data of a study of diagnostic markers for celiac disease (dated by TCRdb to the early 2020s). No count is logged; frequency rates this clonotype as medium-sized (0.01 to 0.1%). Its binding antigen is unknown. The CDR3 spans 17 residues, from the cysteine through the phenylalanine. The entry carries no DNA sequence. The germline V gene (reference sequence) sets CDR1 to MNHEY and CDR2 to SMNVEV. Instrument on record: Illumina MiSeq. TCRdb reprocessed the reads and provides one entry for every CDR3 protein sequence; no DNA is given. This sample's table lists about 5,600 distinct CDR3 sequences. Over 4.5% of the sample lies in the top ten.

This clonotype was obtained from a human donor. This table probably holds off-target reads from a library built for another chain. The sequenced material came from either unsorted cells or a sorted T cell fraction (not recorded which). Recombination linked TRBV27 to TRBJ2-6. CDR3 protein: CASSPTGFNSGANVLTF.